This T cell receptor beta chain emerged from a study of blood T cell repertoires in COVID-19. Study information: Acute and convalescent COVID-19 samples came from the United States, Italy and Spain. PBMCs, B-cell-depleted T cells, or T cells provided the cDNA or gDNA that made up the material.

Measured with immunoSEQ multiplex PCR; TCRdb has only the in-frame clones, and not every one. The data contain about 130,000 clones, over 75% of them seen just once; the ten biggest clones take up 15% to 20%. Germline CDR1 and CDR2: SNHLY and FYNNEI. The ends were cut back, 5 bases at V and 6 bases at J, with 6 bases in the middle. CDR3 length equals 11 residues. This receptor was obtained from a man aged 25-40 years with COVID-19, enrolled during active disease. The chain has TRBV2 and TRBJ2-3, with D hard to call. The sequenced material came from peripheral blood. The CDR3 sequence is CASSLRDTQYF. The CDR3 bases are TGTGCCAGCAGTTTGCGTGATACGCAGTATTTT.